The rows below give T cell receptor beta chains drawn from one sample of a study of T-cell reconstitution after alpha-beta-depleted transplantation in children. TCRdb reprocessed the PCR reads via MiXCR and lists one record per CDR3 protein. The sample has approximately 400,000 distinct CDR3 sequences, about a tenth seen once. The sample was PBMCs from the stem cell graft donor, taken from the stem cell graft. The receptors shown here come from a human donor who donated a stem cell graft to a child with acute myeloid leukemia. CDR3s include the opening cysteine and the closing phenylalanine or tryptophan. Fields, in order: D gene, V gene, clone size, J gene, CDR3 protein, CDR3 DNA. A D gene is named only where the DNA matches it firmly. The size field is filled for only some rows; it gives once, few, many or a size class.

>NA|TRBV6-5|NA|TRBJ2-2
CASMGAGELFF
TGTGCCAGCATGGGGGCCGGGGAGCTGTTTTTT
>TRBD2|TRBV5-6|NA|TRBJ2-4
CASSLTGLAGPKNIQYF
TGTGCCAGCAGCTTGACGGGACTAGCGGGGCCGAAAAACATTCAGTACTTC
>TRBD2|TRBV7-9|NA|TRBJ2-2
CASSSRLAGDLTGELFF
TGTGCCAGCAGCTCGCGACTAGCGGGGGATTTGACCGGGGAGCTGTTTTTT
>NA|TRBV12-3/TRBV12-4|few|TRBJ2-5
CASSLEGLAQYF
TGTGCCAGCAGTTTGGAGGGACTGGCCCAGTACTTC
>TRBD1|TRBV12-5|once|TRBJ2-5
CASGLVRQGETQYF
TGTGCTAGTGGTTTGGTTAGACAGGGGGAGACCCAGTACTTC
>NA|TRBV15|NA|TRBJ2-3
CATSRDRFTDTQYF
TGTGCCACCAGCAGAGATCGATTCACAGATACGCAGTATTTT
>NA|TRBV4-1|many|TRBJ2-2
CASSQVLREKSGELFF
TGCGCCAGCAGCCAAGTCCTCCGGGAAAAAAGCGGGGAGCTGTTTTTT
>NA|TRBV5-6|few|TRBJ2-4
CASSLASYQAKNIQYF
TGTGCCAGCAGCTTGGCTTCGTACCAAGCCAAAAACATTCAGTACTTC
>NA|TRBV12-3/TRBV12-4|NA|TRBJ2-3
CASSFGRGLDTQYF
TGTGCCAGCAGTTTCGGCAGGGGCCTCGATACGCAGTATTTT
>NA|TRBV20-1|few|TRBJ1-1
CSARDRRGGDTEAFF
TGCAGTGCTAGAGATCGGAGGGGAGGGGACACTGAAGCTTTCTTT
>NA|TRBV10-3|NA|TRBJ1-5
CAISEGPLGDQPQHF
TGTGCCATCAGTGAAGGACCCCTAGGCGATCAGCCCCAGCATTTT
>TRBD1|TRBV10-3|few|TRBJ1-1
CAISTGQGWTEAFF
TGTGCCATCAGCACGGGACAGGGATGGACTGAAGCTTTCTTT
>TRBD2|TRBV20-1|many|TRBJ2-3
CSAGTPAGGFTDTQYF
TGCAGTGCTGGGACCCCAGCGGGAGGATTCACAGATACGCAGTATTTT
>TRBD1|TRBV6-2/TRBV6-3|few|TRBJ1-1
CASRARQGAHVMTEAFF
TGTGCCAGCAGAGCCCGACAGGGCGCGCACGTGATGACTGAAGCTTTCTTT
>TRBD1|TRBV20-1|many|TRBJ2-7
CSAPDRGDEQYF
TGCAGTGCTCCGGACAGGGGCGACGAGCAGTACTTC
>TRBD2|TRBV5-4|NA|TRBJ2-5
CASSLKLAEETQYF
TGTGCCAGCAGCTTGAAACTAGCGGAAGAGACCCAGTACTTC
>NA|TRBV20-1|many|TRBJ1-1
CSATPSDQESYTEAFF
TGCAGTGCTACTCCTTCCGATCAGGAATCATACACTGAAGCTTTCTTT
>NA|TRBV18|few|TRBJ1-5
CASSPFTGAGGNQPQHF
TGTGCCAGCTCACCCTTTACGGGGGCTGGAGGCAATCAGCCCCAGCATTTT
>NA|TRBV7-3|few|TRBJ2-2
CASSLTGQNTGELFF
TGTGCCAGCAGCTTAACCGGACAGAACACCGGGGAGCTGTTTTTT
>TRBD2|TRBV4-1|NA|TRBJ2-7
CASSPTNLGTSVEEQYF
TGCGCCAGCAGCCCAACAAACCTAGGGACTAGCGTCGAAGAGCAGTACTTC
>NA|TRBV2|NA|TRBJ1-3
CASSEYGQSSGNTIYF
TGTGCCAGCAGTGAATATGGACAGTCCTCTGGAAACACCATATATTTT
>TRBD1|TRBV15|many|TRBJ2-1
CATSLGQGAYNEQFF
TGTGCCACCAGCCTAGGACAGGGAGCCTACAATGAGCAGTTCTTC
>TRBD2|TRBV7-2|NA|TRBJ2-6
CASSVGGEAGANVLTF
TGTGCCAGCAGCGTGGGAGGGGAGGCTGGGGCCAACGTCCTGACTTTC
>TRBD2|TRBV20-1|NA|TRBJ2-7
CSAKLREALSEQYF
TGCAGTGCAAAGTTGCGGGAGGCGCTCTCCGAGCAGTACTTC
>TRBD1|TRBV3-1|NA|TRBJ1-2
CASSRGQGGLVYGYTF
TGTGCCAGCAGCAGAGGTCAAGGGGGCTTGGTCTATGGCTACACCTTC
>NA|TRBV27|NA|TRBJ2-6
CASSLAFRQAGANVLTF
TGTGCCAGCAGTTTAGCTTTTCGGCAGGCTGGGGCCAACGTCCTGACTTTC
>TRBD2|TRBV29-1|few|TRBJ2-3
CSVEKLAGGSDTQYF
TGCAGCGTTGAAAAATTAGCGGGAGGATCAGATACGCAGTATTTT
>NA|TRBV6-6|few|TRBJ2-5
CASSYAGLETQYF
TGTGCCAGCAGTTACGCGGGCTTGGAGACCCAGTACTTC
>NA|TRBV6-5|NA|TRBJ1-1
CASSYVLNTEAFF
TGTGCCAGCAGTTACGTGCTGAACACTGAAGCTTTCTTT
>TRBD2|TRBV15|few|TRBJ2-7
CATSTRSGLAYEQYF
TGTGCCACCAGCACCCGCTCCGGACTAGCCTACGAGCAGTACTTC
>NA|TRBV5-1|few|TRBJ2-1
CASSLAPDSYNEQFF
TGCGCCAGCAGCTTGGCCCCAGACAGTTACAATGAGCAGTTCTTC
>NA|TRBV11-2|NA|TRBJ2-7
CASSSRRPYEQYF
TGTGCCAGCAGCTCCCGGCGGCCCTACGAGCAGTACTTC
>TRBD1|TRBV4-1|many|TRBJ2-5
CASSTGQGGQETQYF
TGCGCCAGCAGCACCGGACAGGGGGGACAAGAGACCCAGTACTTC
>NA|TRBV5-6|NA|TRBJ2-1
CASSLRQAFFPFF
TGTGCCAGCAGCTTGAGACAGGCGTTCTTCCCGTTCTTC
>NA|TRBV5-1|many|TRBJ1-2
CASSLARGAQSYGYTF
TGCGCCAGCAGCTTGGCCCGGGGGGCGCAGAGCTATGGCTACACCTTC
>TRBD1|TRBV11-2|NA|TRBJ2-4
CASSSRGQGAGKNSQYF
TGTGCCAGCAGCTCAAGAGGACAGGGGGCAGGCAAAAACAGTCAGTACTTC
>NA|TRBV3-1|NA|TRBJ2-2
CASSQDAGPGELFF
TGTGCCAGCAGCCAAGATGCAGGGCCCGGGGAGCTGTTTTTT
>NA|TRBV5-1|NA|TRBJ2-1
CASSLGVRNNEQFF
TGCGCCAGCAGCTTGGGTGTCCGAAACAATGAGCAGTTCTTC
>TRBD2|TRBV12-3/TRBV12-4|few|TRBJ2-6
CASSLVGTRLPTSGANVLTF
TGTGCCAGCAGTTTAGTAGGGACTAGGCTCCCTACCTCTGGGGCCAACGTCCTGACTTTC
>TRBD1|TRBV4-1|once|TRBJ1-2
CASSQVRDSYGYTF
TGCGCCAGCAGCCAAGTCCGGGACAGCTATGGCTACACCTTC
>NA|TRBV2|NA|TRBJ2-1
CASSARATDNEQFF
TGTGCCAGCAGTGCCAGGGCAACAGACAATGAGCAGTTCTTC
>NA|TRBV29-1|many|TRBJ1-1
CSVELAAESEAFF
TGCAGCGTTGAACTGGCGGCGGAATCTGAAGCTTTCTTT
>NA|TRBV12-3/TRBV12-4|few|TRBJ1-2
CASSFPHATTGGYGYTF
TGTGCCAGCAGTTTTCCCCACGCTACCACTGGGGGCTATGGCTACACCTTC
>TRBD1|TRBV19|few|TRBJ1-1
CASGRQGQNTEAFF
TGTGCCAGTGGAAGACAGGGGCAAAACACTGAAGCTTTCTTT
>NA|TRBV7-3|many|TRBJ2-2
CASSEDRPYTGELFF
TGTGCCAGCAGCGAGGACAGACCCTACACCGGGGAGCTGTTTTTT
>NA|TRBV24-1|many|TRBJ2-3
CATSDFSAGGKDTQYF
TGTGCCACCAGTGATTTTTCAGCAGGGGGGAAAGATACGCAGTATTTT
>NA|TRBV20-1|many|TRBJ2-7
CSARGGRFYEQYF
TGCAGTGCTAGAGGGGGGAGGTTCTACGAGCAGTACTTC
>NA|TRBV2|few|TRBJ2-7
CASKRASEYEQYF
TGTGCCAGCAAGCGGGCTAGCGAGTACGAGCAGTACTTC
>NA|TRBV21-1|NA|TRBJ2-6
CASRLTGNPPFPGANVLTF
TGTGCCAGCAGGCTGACAGGGAACCCTCCCTTTCCTGGGGCCAACGTCCTGACTTTC